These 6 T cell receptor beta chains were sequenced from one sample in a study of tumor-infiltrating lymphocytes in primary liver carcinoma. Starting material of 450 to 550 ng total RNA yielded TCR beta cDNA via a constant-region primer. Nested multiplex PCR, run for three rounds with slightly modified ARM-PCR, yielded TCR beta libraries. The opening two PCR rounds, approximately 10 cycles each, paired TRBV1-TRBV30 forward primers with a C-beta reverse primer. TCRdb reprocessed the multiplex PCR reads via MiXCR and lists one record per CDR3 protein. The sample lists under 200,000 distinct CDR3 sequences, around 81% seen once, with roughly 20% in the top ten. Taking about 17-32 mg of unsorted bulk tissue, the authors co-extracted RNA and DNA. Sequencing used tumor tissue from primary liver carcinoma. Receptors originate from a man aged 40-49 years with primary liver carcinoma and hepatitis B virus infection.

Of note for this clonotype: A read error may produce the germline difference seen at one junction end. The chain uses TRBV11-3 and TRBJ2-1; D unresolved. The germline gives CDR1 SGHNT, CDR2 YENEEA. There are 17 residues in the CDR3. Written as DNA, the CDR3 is TGTCCCAGCAGCTTAGGCGTATCGAGACTCCCCCACAATGAGCAGTTCTTC. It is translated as CPSSLGVSRLPHNEQFF.

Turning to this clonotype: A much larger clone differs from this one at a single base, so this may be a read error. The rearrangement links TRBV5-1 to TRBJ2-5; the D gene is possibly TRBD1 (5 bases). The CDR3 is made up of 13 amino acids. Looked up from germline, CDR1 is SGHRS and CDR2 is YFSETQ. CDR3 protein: CASGLAGLETQYF. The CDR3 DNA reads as TGCGCCAGCGGCTTGGCAGGGTTAGAGACCCAGTACTTC.

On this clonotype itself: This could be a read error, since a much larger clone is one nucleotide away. The CDR3 protein is CASNYRTGGSTDTQYF. The DNA for the CDR3 is TGCGCCAGCAACTATAGGACAGGGGGGAGCACAGATACGCAGTATTTT. This chain links TRBV5-1 with TRBJ2-3; 10 positions match TRBD1. V was clipped by 6 bases and J by 0 bases; unmatched bases: 7. The germline gives CDR1 SGHRS, CDR2 YFSETQ. CDR3 length: 16 residues.

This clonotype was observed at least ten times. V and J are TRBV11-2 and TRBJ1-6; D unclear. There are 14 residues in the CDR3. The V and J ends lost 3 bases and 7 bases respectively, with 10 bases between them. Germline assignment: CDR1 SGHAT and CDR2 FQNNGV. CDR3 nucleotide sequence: TGTGCCAGCAGCTTTCAGCCTTCCAATTCACCCCTCCACTTT. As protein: CASSFQPSNSPLHF.

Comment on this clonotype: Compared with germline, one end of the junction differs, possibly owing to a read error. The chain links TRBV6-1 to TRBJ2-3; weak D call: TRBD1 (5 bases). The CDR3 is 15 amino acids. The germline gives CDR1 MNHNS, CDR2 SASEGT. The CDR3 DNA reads TGTGCCAGCAGAGTTAGGGGCCAGGGTACAGATACGCACTATTTT. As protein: CASRVRGQGTDTHYF.

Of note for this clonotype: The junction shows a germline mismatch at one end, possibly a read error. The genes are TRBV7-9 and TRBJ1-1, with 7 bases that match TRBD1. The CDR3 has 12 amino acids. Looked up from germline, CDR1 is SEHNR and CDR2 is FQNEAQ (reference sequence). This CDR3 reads CASSLMEGAALF. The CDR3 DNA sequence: TGTGCCAGCAGCTTAATGGAGGGGGCCGCCTTATTT. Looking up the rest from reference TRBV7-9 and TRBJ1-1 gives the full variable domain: DTGVSQNPRHKITKRGQNVTFRCDPISEHNRLYWYRQTLGQGPEFLTYFQNEAQLEKSRLLSDRFSAERPKGSFSTLEIQRTEQGDSAMYLCASSLMEGAALFGQGTRLTVV.